This T cell receptor beta chain derives from a study of blood T cells in healthy people across ages (dated by TCRdb to 2013 to 2016). With regard to the full study: In model experiments, template switching captured about one uniquely barcoded TCR beta cDNA molecule for every two T cells. Using deep sequencing normalized with unique cDNA molecular identifiers, the study measured how TCR beta repertoire diversity changes with age. Donors were grouped into four age groups: young (average approximately 15 years), middle-aged (39), aged (around 60) and long-lived (around 82). To avoid experimental bias, donors of different ages were randomly spread across the sequencing lanes. The study analyzed two additional independent replicas of 1 million unique cDNA reads from the same blood draw for two donors, one aged 18 to 29 and one aged 80 or older. Here is what the overall study found, with its caveats: Because donor CMV infection status was unknown, age-related changes in expanded clonotypes were potentially confounded. As age increased, observed TCR beta diversity per million T cells dropped in a roughly linear way, and a significant reduction was already evident by age 40. Total diversity estimates from one million sequenced T cells were considered lower bounds and underestimates. Observed TCR beta diversity correlated strongly with the percentage of naive T cells measured by flow cytometry. The long-lived group showed more naive CD4+ T cells, fewer expanded clones and increased TCR diversity than the aged group, suggesting age selection. Bulk unsorted PBMC profiling prevented conclusive comparison of naive and antigen-experienced compartments.

The junction shows trimming of 6 bases on V and 4 bases on J, and the gene matches do not reach 5 bases of it. Including cysteine and phenylalanine, the CDR3 has 13 amino acids. Only the CDR3 DNA is retained, 39 bases long and in frame from the first base. The germline V gene (reference sequence) sets CDR1 to MNHEY and CDR2 to SMNVEV. Systemically healthy Caucasian individuals from Russia, 35 to 50 in total and aged 6 to 90 years, were included as donors. Each donor gave ten milliliters of peripheral blood, drawn into EDTA-treated Vacutainer tubes. Ficoll-Paque density-gradient centrifugation was used to isolate PBMCs, with at least 6.5 million per sample. Total RNA was extracted from PBMCs with Trizol reagent, with at least 5.5 micrograms obtained per sample. For every donor, an aliquot of PBMCs went through flow cytometry to measure the percentages of naive CD45RAhigh/CD27high T cells. Concerning this clonotype: The antigen it recognizes is unknown. Qualities for individual bases were not recorded, and no much larger clone is one base off.

Libraries were built with 5' RACE. TCRdb names Illumina HiSeq 2500 as the instrument used. A second PCR of about 6 to 11 cycles was performed with a sample-barcoded 5' primer and a J-beta primer mix. A unique molecular identifier was introduced onto each TCR beta cDNA molecule by a template-switch 5' adaptor carrying 12 random nucleotides. Each sample yielded at least 3 million CDR3-containing paired-end reads. All of the RNA was converted into first-strand cDNA using the Mint cDNA synthesis kit, with a TRBC-specific oligonucleotide serving as the primer. All cDNA was treated with uracil-DNA glycosylase and then went through a first 18-cycle PCR with the universal primers M1SS and BC2_uni_R. As for the original processing: Each sample was normalized by randomly selecting 1 million high-quality reads, each carrying a distinct molecular identifier. Reads with shared molecular identifiers were discarded instead of being binned into consensus sequences. MiTCR, run with a Q25 quality threshold and the strictest error-elimination algorithm, handled CDR3 identification, clonotype clustering and error correction. A nonparametric unseen species model with Euler transformation was used to estimate a lower bound on total TCR beta diversity. TCRdb applied fastp at Q25 and MiXCR to the public reads, then kept only in-frame beta chains. Rows matching on CDR3 protein sequence are summarized as one entry with the most common DNA and genes. TCRdb's processing, not the authors' own work, is the source of the V and J calls. For this sample the table gives 920,000 or so distinct CDR3 sequences, of which more than 35% were detected only once. Over 15% of the sample is taken by the ten largest.

The sequencing input was blood. The sequence derives from a woman in her sixties or seventies in good health. The chain is encoded by TRBV27 joined to TRBJ2-7; 8 central bases correspond to TRBD2. The CDR3 protein sequence reads: CASRSREGYEQYF. The bases are TGTGCCAGCAGGAGCCGGGAGGGGTACGAGCAGTACTTC.